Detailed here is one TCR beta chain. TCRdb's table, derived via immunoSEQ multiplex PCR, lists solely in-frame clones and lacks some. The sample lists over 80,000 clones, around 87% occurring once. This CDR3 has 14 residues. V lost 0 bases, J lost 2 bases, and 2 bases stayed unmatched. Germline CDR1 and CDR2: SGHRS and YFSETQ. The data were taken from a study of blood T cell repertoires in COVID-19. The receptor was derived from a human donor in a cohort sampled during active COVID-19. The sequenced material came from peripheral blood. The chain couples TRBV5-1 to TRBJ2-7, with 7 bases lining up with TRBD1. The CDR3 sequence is CASSLARGTYEQYF. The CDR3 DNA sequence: TGCGCCAGCAGCTTGGCCAGGGGGACCTACGAGCAGTACTTC.